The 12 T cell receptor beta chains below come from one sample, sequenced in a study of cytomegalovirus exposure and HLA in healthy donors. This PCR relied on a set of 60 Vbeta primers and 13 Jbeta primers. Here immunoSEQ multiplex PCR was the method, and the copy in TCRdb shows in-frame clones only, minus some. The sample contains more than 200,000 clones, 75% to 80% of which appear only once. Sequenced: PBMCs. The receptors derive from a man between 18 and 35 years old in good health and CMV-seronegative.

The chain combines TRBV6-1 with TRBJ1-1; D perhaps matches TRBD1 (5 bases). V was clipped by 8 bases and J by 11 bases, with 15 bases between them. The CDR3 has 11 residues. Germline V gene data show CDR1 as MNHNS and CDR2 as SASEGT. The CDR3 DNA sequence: TGTGCCAGCCTTGGGGAGGGGTACGCTTTCTTT. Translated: CASLGEGYAFF.

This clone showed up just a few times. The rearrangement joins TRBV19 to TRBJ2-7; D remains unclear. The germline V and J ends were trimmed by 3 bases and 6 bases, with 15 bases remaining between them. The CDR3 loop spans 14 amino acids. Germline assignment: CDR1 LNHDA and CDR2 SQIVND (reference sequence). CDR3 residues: CASSMVGVLGEQYF. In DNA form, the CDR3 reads TGTGCCAGTAGTATGGTTGGAGTTCTCGGCGAGCAGTACTTC.

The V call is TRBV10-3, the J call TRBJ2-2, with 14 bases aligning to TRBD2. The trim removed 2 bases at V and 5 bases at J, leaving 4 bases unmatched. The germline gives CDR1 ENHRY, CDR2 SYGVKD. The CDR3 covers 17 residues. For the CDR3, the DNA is TGTGCCATCAGTGAGGGGACTAGCGGGAGCTATACCGGGGAGCTGTTTTTT. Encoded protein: CAISEGTSGSYTGELFF.

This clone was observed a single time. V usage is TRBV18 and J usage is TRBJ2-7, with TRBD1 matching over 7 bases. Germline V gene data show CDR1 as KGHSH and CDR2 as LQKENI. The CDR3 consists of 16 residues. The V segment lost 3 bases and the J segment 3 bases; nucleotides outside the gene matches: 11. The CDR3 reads CASSPQPGQRVYEQYF. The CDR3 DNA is TGTGCCAGCTCACCTCAACCGGGACAGAGAGTCTACGAGCAGTACTTC.

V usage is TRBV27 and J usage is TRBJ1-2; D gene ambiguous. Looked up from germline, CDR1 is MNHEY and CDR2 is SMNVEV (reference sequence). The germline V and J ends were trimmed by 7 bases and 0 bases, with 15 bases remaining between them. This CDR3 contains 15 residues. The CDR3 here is CASNLRGTANYGYTF. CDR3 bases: TGTGCCAGCAATCTGCGGGGAACAGCTAACTATGGCTACACCTTC.

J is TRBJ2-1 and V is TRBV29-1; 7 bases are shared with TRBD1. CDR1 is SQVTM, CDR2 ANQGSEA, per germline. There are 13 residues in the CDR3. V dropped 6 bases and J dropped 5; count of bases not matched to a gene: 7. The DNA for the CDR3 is TGCAGCGTCGGGCTGACAGGGAACAATGAGCAGTTCTTC. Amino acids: CSVGLTGNNEQFF.

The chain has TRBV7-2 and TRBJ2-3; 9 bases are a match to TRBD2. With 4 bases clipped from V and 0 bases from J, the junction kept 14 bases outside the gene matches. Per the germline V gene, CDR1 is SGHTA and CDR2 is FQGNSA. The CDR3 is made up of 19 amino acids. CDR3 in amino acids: CASSSRLAEQGYSTDTQYF. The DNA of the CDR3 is TGTGCCAGCAGCTCCCGACTAGCGGAGCAGGGCTATAGCACAGATACGCAGTATTTT.

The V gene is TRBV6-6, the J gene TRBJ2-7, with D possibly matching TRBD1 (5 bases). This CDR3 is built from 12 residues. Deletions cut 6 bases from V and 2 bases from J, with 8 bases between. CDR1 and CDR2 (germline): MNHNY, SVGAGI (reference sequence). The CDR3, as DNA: TGTGCCAGCAGCCAGGGAACCTACGAGCAGTACTTC. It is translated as CASSQGTYEQYF.

CDR3 protein: CASSQVTSGLETQYF. The CDR3 DNA sequence: TGTGCCAGCAGCCAAGTAACTAGCGGCTTGGAGACCCAGTACTTC. V is TRBV4-2 and J is TRBJ2-5, with TRBD2 matching 8 bases. J was trimmed by 5 bases and V by 1 base; bases with no gene match: 6. Per the germline V gene, CDR1 is LGHNA and CDR2 is YNFKEQ. The CDR3 consists of 15 residues.

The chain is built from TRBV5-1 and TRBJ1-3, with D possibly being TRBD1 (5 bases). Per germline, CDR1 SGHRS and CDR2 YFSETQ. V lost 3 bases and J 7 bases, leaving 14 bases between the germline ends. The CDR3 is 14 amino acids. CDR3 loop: CASSWGPEGNTIYF. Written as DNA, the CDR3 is TGCGCCAGCAGCTGGGGACCGGAGGGGAACACCATATATTTT.

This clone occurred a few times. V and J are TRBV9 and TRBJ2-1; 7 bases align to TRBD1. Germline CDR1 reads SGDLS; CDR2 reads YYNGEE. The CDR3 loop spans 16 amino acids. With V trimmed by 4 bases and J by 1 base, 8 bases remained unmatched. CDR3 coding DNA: TGTGCCAGCAGCCCAGGGAACAGGGGTTCCTACAATGAGCAGTTCTTC. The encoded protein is CASSPGNRGSYNEQFF.

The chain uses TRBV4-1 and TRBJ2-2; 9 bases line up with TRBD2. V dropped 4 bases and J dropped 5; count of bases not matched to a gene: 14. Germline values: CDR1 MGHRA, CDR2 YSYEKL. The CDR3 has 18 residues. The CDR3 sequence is CASSRGQLAGRGTGELFF. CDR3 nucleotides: TGCGCCAGCAGCCGAGGACAGCTAGCGGGACGAGGTACCGGGGAGCTGTTTTTT.